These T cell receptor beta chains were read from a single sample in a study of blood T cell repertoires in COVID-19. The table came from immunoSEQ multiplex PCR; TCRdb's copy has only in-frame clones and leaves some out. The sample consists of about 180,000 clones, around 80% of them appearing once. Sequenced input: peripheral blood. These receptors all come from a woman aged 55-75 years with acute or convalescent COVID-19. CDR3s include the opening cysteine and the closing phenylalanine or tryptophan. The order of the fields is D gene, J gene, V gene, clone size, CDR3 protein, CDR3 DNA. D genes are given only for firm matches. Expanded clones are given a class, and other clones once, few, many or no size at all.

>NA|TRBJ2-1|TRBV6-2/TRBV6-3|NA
CASSAEAQGQFF
TGTGCCAGCAGTGCCGAGGCTCAGGGGCAGTTCTTC
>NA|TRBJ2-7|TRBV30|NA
CVCSRSYEQYF
TGCGTTTGTAGCCGGTCCTACGAGCAGTACTTC
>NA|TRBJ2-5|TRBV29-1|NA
CSVEEVDSRETQYF
TGCAGCGTTGAAGAGGTTGACAGTCGGGAGACCCAGTACTTC
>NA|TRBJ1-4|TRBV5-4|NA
CASSSTRDGREEKLFF
TGTGCCAGCAGCTCGACACGGGACGGGAGGGAGGAAAAACTGTTTTTT
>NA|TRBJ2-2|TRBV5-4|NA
CASSSYGGESTGELFF
TGTGCCAGCAGCTCGTACGGGGGAGAGAGCACCGGGGAGCTGTTTTTT
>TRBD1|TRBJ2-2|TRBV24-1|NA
CASGTENTGELFF
TGTGCCTCCGGGACAGAGAACACCGGGGAGCTGTTTTTT
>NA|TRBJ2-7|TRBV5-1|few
CASSAGQRALREQYF
TGCGCCAGCAGCGCCGGACAGCGAGCCCTACGAGAGCAGTACTTC
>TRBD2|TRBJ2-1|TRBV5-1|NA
CASSLGGLADNEQFF
TGCGCCAGCAGCTTGGGGGGACTAGCGGATAATGAGCAGTTCTTC
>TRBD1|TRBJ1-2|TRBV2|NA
CASSGTGGQYGYTF
TGTGCCAGCAGCGGGACAGGGGGCCAGTATGGCTACACCTTC
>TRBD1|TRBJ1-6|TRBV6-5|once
CASRDDRDSPLHF
TGTGCCAGCAGGGATGACAGGGATTCACCCCTCCACTTT
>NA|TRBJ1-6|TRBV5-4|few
CASSLDSYNSPLHF
TGTGCCAGCAGCTTGGACAGCTATAATTCACCCCTCCACTTT
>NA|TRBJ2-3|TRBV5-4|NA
CASSLDLQGEDTQYF
TGTGCCAGCAGCTTGGACCTACAGGGAGAAGATACGCAGTATTTT
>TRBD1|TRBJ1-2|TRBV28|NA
CASTTRDRGGYTF
TGTGCCAGCACTACTCGGGACAGGGGTGGCTACACCTTC
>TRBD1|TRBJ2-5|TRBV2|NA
CASTDRGRLETQYF
TGTGCCAGCACTGACAGGGGAAGGTTAGAGACCCAGTACTTC
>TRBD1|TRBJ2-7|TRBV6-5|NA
CASSWGTGDLYEQYF
TGTGCCAGCAGTTGGGGGACAGGGGACCTCTACGAGCAGTACTTC
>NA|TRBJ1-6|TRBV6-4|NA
CASSTGHRYNSPLHF
TGTGCCAGCAGCACGGGACACCGGTATAATTCACCCCTCCACTTT
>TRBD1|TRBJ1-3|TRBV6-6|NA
CASSPRGTGRGSRDTIYF
TGTGCCAGCAGTCCCCGGGGGACAGGTAGAGGCTCACGGGACACCATATATTTT
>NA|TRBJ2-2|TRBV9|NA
CASSGGERGTGELFF
TGTGCCAGCAGCGGAGGGGAAAGGGGGACCGGGGAGCTGTTTTTT
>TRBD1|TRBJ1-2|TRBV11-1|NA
CASSLGTGGANGYTF
TGTGCCAGCAGCTTAGGGACAGGGGGCGCGAACGGCTACACCTTC
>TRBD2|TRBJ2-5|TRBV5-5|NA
CASSLGLAGGQETQYF
TGTGCCAGCAGCTTGGGACTAGCGGGGGGCCAAGAGACCCAGTACTTC
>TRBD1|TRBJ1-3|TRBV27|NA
CASSQQGSSGNTIYF
TGTGCCAGCAGTCAACAGGGGTCCTCTGGAAACACCATATATTTT
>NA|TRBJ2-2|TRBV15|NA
CATSRGGTGEYTGELFF
TGTGCCACCAGCAGGGGGGGGACAGGCGAGTACACCGGGGAGCTGTTTTTT
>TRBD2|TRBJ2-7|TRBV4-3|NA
CASSQGAGDSYEQYF
TGCGCCAGCAGCCAAGGAGCGGGGGACTCCTACGAGCAGTACTTC
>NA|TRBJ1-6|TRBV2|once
CASSDRVYNSPLHF
TGTGCCAGCAGTGACAGGGTCTATAATTCACCCCTCCACTTT
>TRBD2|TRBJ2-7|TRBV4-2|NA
CASSRVGGENYEQYF
TGTGCCAGCAGCCGAGTTGGGGGGGAAAATTACGAGCAGTACTTC
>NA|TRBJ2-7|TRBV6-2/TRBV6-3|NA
CASSYGRSSYEQYF
TGTGCCAGCAGTTACGGTAGGAGCTCCTACGAGCAGTACTTC
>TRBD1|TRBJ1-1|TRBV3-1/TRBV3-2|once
CASSQRTGYAEAFF
TGTGCCAGCAGCCAGCGGACAGGGTACGCTGAAGCTTTCTTT
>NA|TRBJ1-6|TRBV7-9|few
CASSPDSNSPLHF
TGTGCCAGCAGCCCGGACAGTAATTCACCCCTCCACTTT
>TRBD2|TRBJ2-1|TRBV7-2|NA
CASSWTSGSSYNEQFF
TGTGCCAGCAGCTGGACTAGCGGGAGTTCCTACAATGAGCAGTTCTTC
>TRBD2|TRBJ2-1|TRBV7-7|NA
CASSGTTSSGGHHEQFF
TGTGCTAGCAGCGGAACCACCTCTAGCGGGGGGCATCATGAGCAGTTCTTC
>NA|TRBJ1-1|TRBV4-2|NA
CASSYGPGANTEAFF
TGTGCCAGCAGCTACGGTCCAGGGGCGAACACTGAAGCTTTCTTT
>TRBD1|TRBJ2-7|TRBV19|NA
CASSIKRDSSYEQYF
TGTGCCAGTAGTATTAAGAGGGACAGCTCCTACGAGCAGTACTTC
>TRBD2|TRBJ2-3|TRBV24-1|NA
CATVSSGGPTDTQYF
TGTGCCACCGTTTCGAGCGGGGGTCCCACAGATACGCAGTATTTT